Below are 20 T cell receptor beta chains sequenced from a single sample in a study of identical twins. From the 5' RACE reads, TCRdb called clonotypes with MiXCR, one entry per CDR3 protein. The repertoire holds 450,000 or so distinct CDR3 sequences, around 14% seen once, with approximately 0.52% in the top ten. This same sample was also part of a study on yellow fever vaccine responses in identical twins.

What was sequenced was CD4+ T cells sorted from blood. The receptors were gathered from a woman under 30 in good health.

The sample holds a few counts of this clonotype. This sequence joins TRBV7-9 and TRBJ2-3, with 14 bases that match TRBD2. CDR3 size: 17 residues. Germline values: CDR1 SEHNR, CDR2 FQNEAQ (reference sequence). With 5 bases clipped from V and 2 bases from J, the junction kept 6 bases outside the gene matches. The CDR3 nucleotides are TGTGCCAGCAGCGGCCGACTAGCGGGGGGGCTCACAGATACGCAGTATTTT. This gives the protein CASSGRLAGGLTDTQYF.

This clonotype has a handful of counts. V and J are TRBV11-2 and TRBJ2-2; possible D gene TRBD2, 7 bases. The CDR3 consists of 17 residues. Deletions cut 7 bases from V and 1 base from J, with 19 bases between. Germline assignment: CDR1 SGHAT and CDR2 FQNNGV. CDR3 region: CASTQGGGMMNTGELFF. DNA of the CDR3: TGTGCCAGCACCCAAGGGGGAGGGATGATGAACACCGGGGAGCTGTTTTTT.

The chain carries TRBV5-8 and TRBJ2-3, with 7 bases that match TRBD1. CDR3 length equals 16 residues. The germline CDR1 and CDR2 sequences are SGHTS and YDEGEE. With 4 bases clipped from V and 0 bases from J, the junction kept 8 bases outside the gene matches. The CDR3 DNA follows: TGTGCCAGCAGCCCCAGGGACAGACCGAGCACAGATACGCAGTATTTT. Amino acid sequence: CASSPRDRPSTDTQYF.

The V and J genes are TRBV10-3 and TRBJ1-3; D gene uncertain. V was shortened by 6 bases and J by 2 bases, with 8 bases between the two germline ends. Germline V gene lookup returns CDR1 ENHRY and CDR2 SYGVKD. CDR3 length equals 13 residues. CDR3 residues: CAIRGLPGNTIYF. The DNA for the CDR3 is TGTGCCATCAGGGGTCTGCCTGGAAACACCATATATTTT.

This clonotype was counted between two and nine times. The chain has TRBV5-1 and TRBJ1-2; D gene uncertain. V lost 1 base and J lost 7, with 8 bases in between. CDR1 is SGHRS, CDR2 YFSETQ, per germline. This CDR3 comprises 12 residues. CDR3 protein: CASSLLSGGYTF. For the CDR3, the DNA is TGCGCCAGCAGCTTGTTGTCCGGTGGCTACACCTTC.

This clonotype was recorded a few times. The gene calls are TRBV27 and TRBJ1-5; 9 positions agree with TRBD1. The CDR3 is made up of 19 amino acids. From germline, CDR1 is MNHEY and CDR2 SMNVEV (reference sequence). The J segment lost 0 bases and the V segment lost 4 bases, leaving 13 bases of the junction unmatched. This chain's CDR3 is CASSWNRGRWVYSNQPQHF. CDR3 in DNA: TGTGCCAGCAGTTGGAACAGGGGGCGATGGGTTTATAGCAATCAGCCCCAGCATTTT.

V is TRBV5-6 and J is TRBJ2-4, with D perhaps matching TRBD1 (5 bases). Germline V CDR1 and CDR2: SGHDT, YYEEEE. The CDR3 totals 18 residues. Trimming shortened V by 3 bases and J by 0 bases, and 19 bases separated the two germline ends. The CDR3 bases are TGTGCCAGCAGCTCGCTTTCGTCCAGGGAAACAGCCAAAAACATTCAGTACTTC. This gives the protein CASSSLSSRETAKNIQYF.

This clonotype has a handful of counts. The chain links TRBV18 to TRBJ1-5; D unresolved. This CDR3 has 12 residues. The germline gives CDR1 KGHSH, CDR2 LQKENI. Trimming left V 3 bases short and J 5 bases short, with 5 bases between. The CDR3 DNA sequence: TGTGCCAGCTCACCGGGGTATCAGCCCCAGCATTTT. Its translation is CASSPGYQPQHF. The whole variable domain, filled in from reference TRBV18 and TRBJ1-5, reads NAGVMQNPRHLVRRRGQEARLRCSPMKGHSHVYWYRQLPEEGLKFMVYLQKENIIDESGMPKERFSAEFPKEGPSILRIQQVVRGDSAAYFCASSPGYQPQHFGDGTRLSIL.

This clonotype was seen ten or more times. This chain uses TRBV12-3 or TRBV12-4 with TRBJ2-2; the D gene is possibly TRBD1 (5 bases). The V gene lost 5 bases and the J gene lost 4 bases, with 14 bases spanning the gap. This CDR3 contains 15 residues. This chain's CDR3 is CASSPSRVSTGELFF. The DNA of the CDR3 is TGTGCCAGCAGTCCCTCCAGGGTGAGCACCGGGGAGCTGTTTTTT.

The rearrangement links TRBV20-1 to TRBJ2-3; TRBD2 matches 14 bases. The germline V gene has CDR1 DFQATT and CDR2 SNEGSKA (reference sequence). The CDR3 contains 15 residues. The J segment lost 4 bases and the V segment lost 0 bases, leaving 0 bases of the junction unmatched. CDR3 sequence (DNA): TGCAGTGCTAGAGAGGGACTAGCGGGGGCAGATACGCAGTATTTT. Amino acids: CSAREGLAGADTQYF.

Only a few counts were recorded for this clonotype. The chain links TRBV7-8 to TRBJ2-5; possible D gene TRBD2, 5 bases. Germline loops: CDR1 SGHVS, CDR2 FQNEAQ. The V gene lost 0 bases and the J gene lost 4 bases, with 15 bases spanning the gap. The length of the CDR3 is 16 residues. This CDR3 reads CASSLATGNLVETQYF. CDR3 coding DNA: TGTGCCAGCAGCTTAGCGACGGGGAACCTTGTAGAGACCCAGTACTTC.

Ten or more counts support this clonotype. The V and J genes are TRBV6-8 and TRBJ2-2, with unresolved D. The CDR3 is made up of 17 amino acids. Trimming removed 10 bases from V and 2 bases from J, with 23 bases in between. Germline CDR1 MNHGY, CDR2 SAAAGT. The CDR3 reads CATNPMEKEDNTGELFF. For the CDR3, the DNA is TGTGCCACTAACCCGATGGAGAAAGAAGACAACACCGGGGAGCTGTTTTTT.

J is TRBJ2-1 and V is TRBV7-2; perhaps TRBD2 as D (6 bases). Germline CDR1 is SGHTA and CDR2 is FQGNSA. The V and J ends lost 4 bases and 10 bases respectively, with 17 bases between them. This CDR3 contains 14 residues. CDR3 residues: CASSSRTIAPEQFF. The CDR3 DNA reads TGTGCCAGCAGCTCCCGGACTATAGCCCCCGAGCAGTTCTTC.

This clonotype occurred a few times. The CDR3 sequence: CASSIPGQAPFEQYF. CDR3 nucleotides: TGTGCCAGCAGTATACCGGGACAGGCGCCCTTCGAGCAGTACTTC. The V and J genes are TRBV28 and TRBJ2-7; 8 bases agree with TRBD1. With V trimmed by 5 bases and J by 6 bases, 12 bases remained unmatched. Germline V gene lookup returns CDR1 MDHEN and CDR2 SYDVKM. The CDR3 has 15 amino acids.

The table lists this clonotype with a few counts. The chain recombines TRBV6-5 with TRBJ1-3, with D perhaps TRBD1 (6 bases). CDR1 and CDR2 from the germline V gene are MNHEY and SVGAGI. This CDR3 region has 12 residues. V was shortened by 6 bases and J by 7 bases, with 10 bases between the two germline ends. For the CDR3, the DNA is TGTGCCAGCAGCCGGGACACTAACACCATATATTTT. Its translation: CASSRDTNTIYF.

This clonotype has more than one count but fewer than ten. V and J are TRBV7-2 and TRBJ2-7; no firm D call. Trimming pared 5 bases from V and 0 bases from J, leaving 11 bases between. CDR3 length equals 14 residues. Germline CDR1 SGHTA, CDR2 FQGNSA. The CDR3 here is CASSRAGSSYEQYF. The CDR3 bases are TGTGCCAGCAGCCGGGCAGGTAGCTCCTACGAGCAGTACTTC.

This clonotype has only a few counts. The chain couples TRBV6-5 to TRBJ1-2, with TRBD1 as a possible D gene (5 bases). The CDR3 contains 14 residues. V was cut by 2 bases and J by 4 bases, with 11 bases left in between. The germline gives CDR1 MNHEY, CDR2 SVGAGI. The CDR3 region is CASSYGAGIYGYTF. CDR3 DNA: TGTGCCAGCAGTTACGGGGCGGGGATCTATGGCTACACCTTC.

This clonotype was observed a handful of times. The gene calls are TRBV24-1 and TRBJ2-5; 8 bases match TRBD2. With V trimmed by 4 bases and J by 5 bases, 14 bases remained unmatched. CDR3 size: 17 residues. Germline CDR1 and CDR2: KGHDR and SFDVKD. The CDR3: CATSDPQPGLEGETQYF. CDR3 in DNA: TGTGCCACCAGTGACCCTCAACCGGGACTAGAGGGGGAGACCCAGTACTTC.

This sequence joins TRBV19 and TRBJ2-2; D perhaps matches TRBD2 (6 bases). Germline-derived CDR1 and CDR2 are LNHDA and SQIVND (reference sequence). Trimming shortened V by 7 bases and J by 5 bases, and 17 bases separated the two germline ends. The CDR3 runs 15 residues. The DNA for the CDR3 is TGTGCCAGTACCGAAGGTGGGAGGTGGACCGGGGAGCTGTTTTTT. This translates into CASTEGGRWTGELFF. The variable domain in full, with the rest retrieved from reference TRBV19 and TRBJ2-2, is DGGITQSPKYLFRKEGQNVTLSCEQNLNHDAMYWYRQDPGQGLRLIYYSQIVNDFQKGDIAEGYSVSREKKESFPLTVTSAQKNPTAFYLCASTEGGRWTGELFFGEGSRLTVL.

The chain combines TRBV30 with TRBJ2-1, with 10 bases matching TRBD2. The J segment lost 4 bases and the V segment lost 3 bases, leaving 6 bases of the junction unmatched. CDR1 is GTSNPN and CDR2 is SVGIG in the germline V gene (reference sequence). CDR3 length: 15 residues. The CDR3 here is CAWSLLAGRYNEQFF. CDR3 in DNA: TGTGCCTGGAGCCTACTAGCGGGAAGGTACAATGAGCAGTTCTTC.